This section outlines one T cell receptor (beta chain) sequence together with its context. What it binds is unknown. This record comes from a study of OX40 agonist ivuxolimab in advanced cancers. Study context: Having had anti-PD-1, anti-PD-L1 or anti-CTLA-4 therapy before was allowed, and roughly 40% had some. Study results and limitations: What antigens the expanded peripheral T cells recognized was never established.

Germline CDR1 SGHRS, CDR2 YFSETQ. Between the trimmed V and J ends, which lost 1 base and 5 bases, there was a span of 13 bases. The CDR3 is 14 amino acids. Data came from immunoSEQ multiplex PCR; TCRdb stores just in-frame clones and leaves some out. The sample includes roughly 89,000 clones, 86% seen only once; the top ten take 6.5%. Sequenced here: CD4+ or CD8+ T cells sorted from blood, sampled in a trial of the OX40 agonist ivuxolimab. The source of this sequence is an adult with an advanced solid tumor such as melanoma, head and neck, liver or kidney cancer. V gene TRBV5-1 combines with J gene TRBJ2-7; the D call may be TRBD1 or TRBD2 (5 bases each). Here the CDR3 DNA reads TGCGCCAGCAGCTTGAGAGGGGCCTTCCACGAGCAGTACTTC. Its protein product is CASSLRGAFHEQYF.